This T cell receptor (beta chain) was documented in a study of T cells in Graves' hyperthyroidism and ophthalmopathy. Points from the study as a whole: Expanded thyroid clonotypes (above 0.001) were mostly also found in blood. Progression to ophthalmopathy was predicted a median of 6.5 months early.

RNA transcripts served as the template for amplifying TCR beta CDR3 regions. Using the HTBI primer set, a first-round RT-PCR was run on the TCR CDR3. TCRdb ran MiXCR on the multiplex PCR reads and lists one entry per CDR3 protein. Counted here are 600,000 to 650,000 distinct CDR3 sequences, more than 20% occurring once; the ten biggest clones make up approximately 30%. Pregnant or lactating patients were excluded, as were those with uncontrolled infection or other autoimmune disease. This clonotype was detected only a few times. Its antigen remains unidentified. Sequencing input: blood. The clonotype was recovered from a man aged 25-45 years with Graves' ophthalmopathy.

The CDR3 reads CASSFGLAGGYYNEQFF. The CDR3 region has the DNA TGTGCCAGCAGCTTTGGACTAGCGGGAGGATATTACAATGAGCAGTTCTTC. This sequence joins TRBV5-6 and TRBJ2-1, with 14 bases lining up with TRBD2. Germline V gives CDR1 SGHDT, CDR2 YYEEEE. This CDR3 is built from 17 residues. V lost 2 bases and J lost 4; bases outside the gene matches: 5.